The 32 T cell receptor beta chains below all came from one sample that was sequenced in a study of control samples from healthy donors and cancer patients. Assay: immunoSEQ multiplex PCR; the TCRdb copy retains only in-frame clones and omits some. The table has fewer than 150,000 clones, over 75% seen once. The sample taken for sequencing was blood. These receptors came from a man between 18 and 29 years old in good health.

This clone has a single count. The rearrangement links TRBV5-1 to TRBJ2-1; tentatively, D is TRBD2 (6 bases). V lost 2 bases, J lost 5 bases, and 8 bases lay in between. Germline CDR1 SGHRS, CDR2 YFSETQ. There are 13 residues in the CDR3. This chain's CDR3 is CASSFGSDNEQFF. The CDR3 nucleotides read TGCGCCAGCAGCTTCGGGAGCGACAATGAGCAGTTCTTC. Full variable domain (rest looked up from reference TRBV5-1 and TRBJ2-1): KAGVTQTPRYLIKTRGQQVTLSCSPISGHRSVSWYQQTPGQGLQFLFEYFSETQRNKGNFPGRFSGRQFSNSRSEMNVSTLELGDSALYLCASSFGSDNEQFFGPGTRLTVL.

The rearrangement uses TRBV19 and TRBJ1-6, with a weak D call TRBD1 (5 bases). With 3 bases removed from V and 10 bases from J, the gap between germline ends came to 19 bases. Germline CDR1 is LNHDA and CDR2 is SQIVND (reference sequence). CDR3 size: 16 residues. Written as DNA, the CDR3 is TGTGCCAGTAGTATTCCAATGGGACCCTGGGGGTCACCCCTCCACTTT. This gives the protein CASSIPMGPWGSPLHF.

The V call is TRBV4-3, the J call TRBJ1-6, with D perhaps TRBD1 (6 bases). V was cut by 2 bases and J by 9 bases, with 14 bases left in between. Germline V lookup: CDR1 LGHNA, CDR2 YSLEER. CDR3 length: 15 residues. CDR3 sequence (DNA): TGCGCCAGCAGCCAAAATCTACAGGGTTTTTCACCCCTCCACTTT. This gives the protein CASSQNLQGFSPLHF.

The chain is built from TRBV6-5 and TRBJ2-5, with 9 bases matching TRBD1. V lost 6 bases and J lost 7; bases outside the gene matches: 6. CDR1 is MNHEY, CDR2 SVGAGI, per germline. This CDR3 region has 13 residues. The CDR3 DNA sequence: TGTGCCAGCAGACGACAGGGGGACGGGACCCAGTACTTC. Encoded protein: CASRRQGDGTQYF.

This sequence joins TRBV18 and TRBJ2-5; unclear D gene. The CDR3 is made up of 14 amino acids. Trimming removed 3 bases from V and 7 bases from J, with 15 bases in between. Germline CDR1 KGHSH, CDR2 LQKENI. The CDR3 loop is CASSPSGPIVTQYF. The CDR3 nucleotides read TGTGCCAGCTCACCTTCGGGCCCCATCGTGACCCAGTACTTC.

The rearrangement links TRBV29-1 to TRBJ2-1, with D possibly matching TRBD1 (7 bases). The CDR3 spans 13 residues. The germline V gene encodes CDR1 SQVTM and CDR2 ANQGSEA. V gave up 6 bases and J gave up 11 bases, with 20 bases separating them. The CDR3 coding sequence is TGCAGCGTCGACAGGGTTATTGCGGGACAGCAGTTCTTC. It is translated as CSVDRVIAGQQFF.

The J gene is TRBJ2-7, the V gene TRBV11-2; D remains unclear. V was clipped by 1 base and J by 3 bases, with 7 bases between them. Germline CDR1 SGHAT, CDR2 FQNNGV. This CDR3 is built from 13 residues. CDR3 sequence (DNA): TGTGCCAGCAGCTTAGGGACGGACTACGAGCAGTACTTC. It encodes CASSLGTDYEQYF.

The chain has TRBV6-6 and TRBJ2-5; TRBD1 matches 7 bases. The V gene's germline CDR1 is MNHNY and CDR2 SVGAGI (reference sequence). V was clipped by 4 bases and J by 2 bases; unmatched bases: 4. The CDR3 has 14 residues. The CDR3 reads CASSFTGAQETQYF. The CDR3 DNA reads TGTGCCAGCAGTTTTACAGGGGCGCAAGAGACCCAGTACTTC.

CDR3 coding DNA: TGTGCCAGCAGCTCCCAGACTTCTGGAAACACCATATATTTT. This codes for CASSSQTSGNTIYF. The genes are TRBV7-9 and TRBJ1-3; the D is unclear. CDR1 is SEHNR, CDR2 FQNEAQ, per germline (reference sequence). The CDR3 extends over 14 amino acids. V lost 4 bases, J lost 1 base, and 8 bases lay in between.

This chain uses TRBV19 with TRBJ2-7; tentatively, D is TRBD2 (5 bases). This CDR3 has 14 amino acids. The germline V gene encodes CDR1 LNHDA and CDR2 SQIVND (reference sequence). V lost 1 base to trimming and J lost 2 bases, with 9 bases between them. The CDR3 region is CASSIAGRPYEQYF. The CDR3 DNA reads as TGTGCCAGTAGTATAGCTGGGAGACCCTACGAGCAGTACTTC.

Note on this clone: The same CDR3 is also encoded by other DNA sequences in this sample. The V gene is TRBV10-1, the J gene TRBJ2-1; possibly TRBD2 for D (5 bases). Trimming left V 3 bases short and J 7 bases short, with 13 bases between. This CDR3 comprises 14 residues. Germline assignment: CDR1 WNHNN and CDR2 SYGVQD (reference sequence). CDR3 DNA: TGCGCCAGCAGTGAAGGAGGCTCACGGAATGAGCAGTTCTTC. This codes for CASSEGGSRNEQFF.

The rearrangement links TRBV6-6 to TRBJ2-2; D is uncertain. Trimming removed 1 base at V and 7 bases at J, with 13 bases between. The CDR3 extends over 15 amino acids. From germline, CDR1 is MNHNY and CDR2 SVGAGI (reference sequence). CDR3 in amino acids: CASSYWTFLDGELFF. In DNA, the CDR3 is TGTGCCAGCAGTTACTGGACCTTTTTGGACGGGGAGCTGTTTTTT.

This sequence joins TRBV19 and TRBJ1-5, with 9 bases fitting TRBD1. The CDR3 totals 16 residues. Germline trimming cut 6 bases from V and 3 bases from J; bases unmatched to any gene: 9. In germline, CDR1 is LNHDA, CDR2 SQIVND (reference sequence). This CDR3 is CASRAGTGRNNQPQHF. The CDR3 DNA sequence: TGTGCCAGTAGAGCCGGGACAGGGAGGAACAATCAGCCCCAGCATTTT.

The V call is TRBV30, the J call TRBJ1-2; D ambiguous. Between the trimmed V and J ends, which lost 7 bases and 7 bases, there was a span of 16 bases. The CDR3 is 12 amino acids. CDR1 is GTSNPN, CDR2 SVGIG, per germline (reference sequence). The CDR3 here is CASRAEGPGYTF. In nucleotides, the CDR3 is TGTGCCTCCCGGGCTGAAGGGCCTGGCTACACCTTC.

The rearrangement uses TRBV2 and TRBJ1-3, with 10 bases lining up with TRBD1. CDR1 and CDR2 from the germline V gene are SNHLY and FYNNEI. V dropped 7 bases and J dropped 0; count of bases not matched to a gene: 3. The CDR3 runs to 15 residues. CDR3 protein: CASTGTGDSGNTIYF. In nucleotides, the CDR3 is TGTGCCAGCACCGGGACAGGGGACTCTGGAAACACCATATATTTT. Complete variable domain (other parts from reference TRBV2 and TRBJ1-3): EPEVTQTPSHQVTQMGQEVILRCVPISNHLYFYWYRQILGQKVEFLVSFYNNEISEKSEIFDDQFSVERPDGSNFTLKIRSTKLEDSAMYFCASTGTGDSGNTIYFGEGSWLTVV.

This clone was seen a single time. The rearrangement joins TRBV10-2 to TRBJ1-6; possibly TRBD1 for D (5 bases). The CDR3 runs to 13 residues. V was trimmed by 8 bases and J by 8 bases, leaving 13 bases between them. Germline-derived CDR1 and CDR2 are WSHSY and SAAADI. CDR3 in DNA: TGCGCCAGCGGGGGGGGGATCGATTCACCCCTCCACTTT. Amino acids: CASGGGIDSPLHF.

The chain uses TRBV15 and TRBJ1-1; weak D call: TRBD1 (6 bases). Looked up from germline, CDR1 is LNHNV and CDR2 is YYDKDF (reference sequence). The V end lost 5 bases, the J end lost 6 bases, and 16 bases lay between the germline ends. The CDR3 is made up of 14 amino acids. The CDR3 coding sequence is TGTGCCACCAGCCAGGGGCACAGCCGGCCTGAAGCTTTCTTT. Amino acid sequence: CATSQGHSRPEAFF.

J is TRBJ2-2 and V is TRBV25-1, with no clear D. The CDR3 has 14 residues. The ends were cut back, 4 bases at V and 6 bases at J, with 12 bases in the middle. Germline V CDR1 and CDR2: MGHDK, SYGVNS. The CDR3 reads CASSGLNNAGELFF. As DNA, the CDR3 is TGTGCCAGCAGTGGGCTGAACAATGCCGGGGAGCTGTTTTTT.

The V and J genes are TRBV24-1 and TRBJ2-7, with 12 nucleotides matching TRBD2. Losses at the gene ends were 5 bases for V and 7 bases for J; bases not matched to a gene: 20. This CDR3 region has 19 residues. Germline CDR1 and CDR2: KGHDR and SFDVKD. CDR3 nucleotides: TGTGCCACCAGTGCCCCGGGGTGGCCTAGCGGGAGGGACTCAAGAGAGCAGTACGTC. This codes for CATSAPGWPSGRDSREQYV.

This clone was detected once. The chain links TRBV30 to TRBJ1-1, with D unclear. CDR1 GTSNPN and CDR2 SVGIG come from the germline V gene (reference sequence). This CDR3 comprises 13 residues. The V end was cut by 4 bases, the J end by 1 base, with 10 bases between. The CDR3 sequence is CAWNEHPNTEAFF. In DNA form, the CDR3 reads TGTGCCTGGAATGAACACCCGAACACTGAAGCTTTCTTT. Using reference TRBV30 and TRBJ1-1 for the parts outside the CDR3, the full variable domain is SQTIHQWPATLVQPVGSPLSLECTVEGTSNPNLYWYRQAAGRGLQLLFYSVGIGQISSEVPQNLSASRPQDRQFILSSKKLLLSDSGFYLCAWNEHPNTEAFFGQGTRLTVV.

This chain connects TRBV30 to TRBJ2-3, with 7 bases fitting TRBD2. The CDR3 sequence is 13 residues long. CDR1 and CDR2 from the germline V gene are GTSNPN and SVGIG (reference sequence). The ends lost 3 bases at V and 6 bases at J; junction bases unmatched: 6. CDR3 amino acids: CAWRGEGRDTQYF. For the CDR3, the DNA is TGTGCCTGGAGGGGGGAGGGCCGTGATACGCAGTATTTT.

This clone was detected once. CDR3 protein: CASSDLAGEVNEQFF. As DNA, the CDR3 is TGTGCCAGCAGTGATCTAGCGGGAGAAGTTAATGAGCAGTTCTTC. V gene TRBV6-4 combines with J gene TRBJ2-1; 10 bases agree with TRBD2. Looked up from germline, CDR1 is MRHNA and CDR2 is SNTAGT. CDR3 length: 15 amino acids. The V segment lost 3 bases and the J segment 7 bases; nucleotides outside the gene matches: 6.

The DNA for the CDR3 is TGTGCCAGCAGTCCCCGGGCCATGAACACTGAAGCTTTCTTT. Its translation is CASSPRAMNTEAFF. The rearrangement links TRBV6-1 to TRBJ1-1; D gene uncertain. The CDR3 has 14 residues. Trimming shortened V by 5 bases and J by 0 bases, and 10 bases separated the two germline ends. The germline V gene encodes CDR1 MNHNS and CDR2 SASEGT.

The chain combines TRBV5-8 with TRBJ1-5, with 8 bases identical to TRBD1. CDR1 is SGHTS and CDR2 is YDEGEE in the germline V gene. The CDR3 has 15 residues. After removal of 3 bases from V and 7 bases from J, the junction contained 9 bases not matched to a gene. The CDR3 loop is CASSSARDRSQPQHF. In DNA, the CDR3 is TGTGCCAGCAGCTCCGCTCGGGACAGGAGCCAGCCCCAGCATTTT.

This clone was picked up one time. This chain connects TRBV19 to TRBJ1-1, with D possibly matching TRBD1 (5 bases). Germline CDR1 is LNHDA and CDR2 is SQIVND (reference sequence). V lost 4 bases to trimming and J lost 3 bases, with 12 bases between them. The CDR3 totals 14 residues. CDR3 DNA: TGTGCCAGTAGTACCAGGGTAGGGTACACTGAAGCTTTCTTT. It is translated as CASSTRVGYTEAFF.

The V and J genes are TRBV11-3 and TRBJ2-3; D is undetermined. Between the trimmed V and J ends, which lost 1 base and 0 bases, there was a span of 5 bases. Germline V gene lookup returns CDR1 SGHNT and CDR2 YENEEA. CDR3 length: 14 residues. CDR3 DNA sequence: TGTGCCAGCAGCTTAGGGGCTAGCACAGATACGCAGTATTTT. Protein: CASSLGASTDTQYF. Full variable domain (remainder filled in from reference TRBV11-3 and TRBJ2-3): EAGVVQSPRYKIIEKKQPVAFWCNPISGHNTLYWYLQNLGQGPELLIRYENEEAVDDSQLPKDRFSAERLKGVDSTLKIQPAELGDSAVYLCASSLGASTDTQYFGPGTRLTVL.

This rearrangement joins TRBV6-6 to TRBJ2-5; TRBD1 matches 9 bases. Germline CDR1 is MNHNY and CDR2 is SVGAGI (reference sequence). This CDR3 region has 15 residues. The V segment lost 6 bases and the J segment 2 bases; nucleotides outside the gene matches: 7. CDR3 region: CASSLPTGGQETQYF. CDR3 sequence (DNA): TGTGCCAGCAGCCTTCCGACAGGGGGTCAAGAGACCCAGTACTTC.

This chain connects TRBV7-6 to TRBJ2-2, with D perhaps assigned TRBD1 or TRBD2 (5 bases each). V shed 4 bases and J shed 2 bases, with 11 bases lying between them. This CDR3 region has 15 residues. CDR1 and CDR2 from the germline V gene are SGHVS and FNYEAQ. CDR3: CASSSGTANTGELFF. The DNA for the CDR3 is TGTGCCAGCAGCTCCGGGACGGCAAACACCGGGGAGCTGTTTTTT.

The gene calls are TRBV28 and TRBJ2-7; the D is unclear. Trimming cost V 8 bases and J 5 bases, with 16 bases left between them. CDR1 and CDR2 from the germline V gene are MDHEN and SYDVKM. This CDR3 spans 13 amino acids. This CDR3 is CASLPSGVNEQYF. DNA for the CDR3: TGTGCCAGCCTCCCGTCTGGAGTCAACGAGCAGTACTTC.

The V call is TRBV9, the J call TRBJ1-4; 8 bases align to TRBD1. CDR3 length: 13 amino acids. V trimming: 7 bases; J trimming: 8 bases; junction bases outside the gene matches: 7. Germline lookup yields CDR1 SGDLS and CDR2 YYNGEE. CDR3 DNA sequence: TGTGCCAGCTCTAGGACAGGGCAGGAAAAACTGTTTTTT. Translation gives CASSRTGQEKLFF.

The genes are TRBV19 and TRBJ2-7; TRBD1 is a possible D gene (6 bases). CDR3 length: 14 amino acids. Germline loops: CDR1 LNHDA, CDR2 SQIVND (reference sequence). V was cut by 7 bases and J by 0 bases, with 13 bases left in between. In nucleotides, the CDR3 is TGTGCCAGTACCGACAGGCCGAACTCCTACGAGCAGTACTTC. This translates into CASTDRPNSYEQYF.

This clone was seen only a few times. The CDR3 spells CASSYSGDSQVEAFF. The CDR3 DNA reads as TGTGCCAGCAGTTACTCCGGGGACAGTCAAGTGGAGGCTTTCTTT. The V gene is TRBV6-5, the J gene TRBJ1-1, with 7 bases aligning to TRBD1. This CDR3 contains 15 residues. V was clipped by 0 bases and J by 11 bases; unmatched bases: 12. The germline V gene has CDR1 MNHEY and CDR2 SVGAGI.